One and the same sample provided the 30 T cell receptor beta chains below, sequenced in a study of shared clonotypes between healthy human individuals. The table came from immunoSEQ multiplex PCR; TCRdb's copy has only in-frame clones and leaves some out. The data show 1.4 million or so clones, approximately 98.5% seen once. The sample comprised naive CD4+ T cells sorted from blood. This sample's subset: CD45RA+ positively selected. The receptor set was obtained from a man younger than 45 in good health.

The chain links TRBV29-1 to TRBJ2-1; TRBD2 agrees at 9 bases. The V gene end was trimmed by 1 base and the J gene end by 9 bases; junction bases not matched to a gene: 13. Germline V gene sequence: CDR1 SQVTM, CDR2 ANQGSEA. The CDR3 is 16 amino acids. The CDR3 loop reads CSVEGDLGLAGTEQFF. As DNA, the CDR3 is TGCAGCGTTGAAGGGGACTTAGGGCTAGCGGGAACTGAGCAGTTCTTC.

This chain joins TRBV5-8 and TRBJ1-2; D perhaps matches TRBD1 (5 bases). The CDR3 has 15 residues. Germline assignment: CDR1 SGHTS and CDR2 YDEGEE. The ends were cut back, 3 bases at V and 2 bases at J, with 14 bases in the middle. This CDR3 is CASSSGDRLNYGYTF. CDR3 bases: TGTGCCAGCAGCTCAGGTGACAGACTAAACTATGGCTACACCTTC.

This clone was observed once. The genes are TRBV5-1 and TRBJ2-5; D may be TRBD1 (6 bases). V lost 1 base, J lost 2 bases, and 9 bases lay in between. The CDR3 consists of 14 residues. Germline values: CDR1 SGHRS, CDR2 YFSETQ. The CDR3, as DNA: TGCGCCAGCAGCTTGACAGGGATGCAAGAGACCCAGTACTTC. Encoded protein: CASSLTGMQETQYF.

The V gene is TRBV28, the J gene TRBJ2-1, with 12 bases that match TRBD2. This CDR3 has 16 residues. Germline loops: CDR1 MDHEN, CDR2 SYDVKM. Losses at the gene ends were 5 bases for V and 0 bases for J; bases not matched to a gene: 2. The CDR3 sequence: CASSGLAGFSYNEQFF. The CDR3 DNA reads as TGTGCCAGCAGTGGACTAGCGGGATTCTCCTACAATGAGCAGTTCTTC.

DNA of the CDR3: TGCGCCAGCAGCTTCAAGGCGGAATACGAGCAGTACTTC. Protein sequence: CASSFKAEYEQYF. The rearrangement links TRBV5-1 to TRBJ2-7; no reliable D call. The CDR3 contains 13 residues. The germline V gene has CDR1 SGHRS and CDR2 YFSETQ. V dropped 2 bases and J dropped 4 bases, with 10 bases sitting between them. Combining the CDR3 with reference TRBV5-1 and TRBJ2-7 gives the whole variable domain KAGVTQTPRYLIKTRGQQVTLSCSPISGHRSVSWYQQTPGQGLQFLFEYFSETQRNKGNFPGRFSGRQFSNSRSEMNVSTLELGDSALYLCASSFKAEYEQYFGPGTRLTVT.

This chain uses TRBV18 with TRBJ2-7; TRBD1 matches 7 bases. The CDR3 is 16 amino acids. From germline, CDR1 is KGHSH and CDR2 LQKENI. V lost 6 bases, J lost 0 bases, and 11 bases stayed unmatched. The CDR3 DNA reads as TGTGCCAGCTCGATCGAAGGGGGCACCGTCTCCTACGAGCAGTACTTC. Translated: CASSIEGGTVSYEQYF.

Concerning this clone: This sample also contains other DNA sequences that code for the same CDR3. CDR3 protein: CASSLDRVTDTQYF. DNA of the CDR3: TGCGCCAGCAGCTTGGACAGGGTCACAGATACGCAGTATTTT. The chain links TRBV5-1 to TRBJ2-3; TRBD1 is a possible D gene (6 bases). The CDR3 extends over 14 amino acids. CDR1 SGHRS and CDR2 YFSETQ come from the germline V gene. Trimming stripped 0 bases from V and 2 bases from J, with 7 bases between.

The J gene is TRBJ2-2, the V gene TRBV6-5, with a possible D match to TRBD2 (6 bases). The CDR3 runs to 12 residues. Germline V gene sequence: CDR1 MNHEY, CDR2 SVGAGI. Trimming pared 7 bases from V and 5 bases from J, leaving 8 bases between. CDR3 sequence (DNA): TGTGCCAGCACTGGGGGGACCGGGGAGCTGTTTTTT. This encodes CASTGGTGELFF.

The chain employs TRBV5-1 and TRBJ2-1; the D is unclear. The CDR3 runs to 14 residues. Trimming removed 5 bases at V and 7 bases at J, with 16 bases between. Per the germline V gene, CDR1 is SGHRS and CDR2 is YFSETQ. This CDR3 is CASRTGRRGNEQFF. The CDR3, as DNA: TGCGCCAGCAGAACGGGCCGACGAGGTAATGAGCAGTTCTTC. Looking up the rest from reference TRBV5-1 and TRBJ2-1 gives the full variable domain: KAGVTQTPRYLIKTRGQQVTLSCSPISGHRSVSWYQQTPGQGLQFLFEYFSETQRNKGNFPGRFSGRQFSNSRSEMNVSTLELGDSALYLCASRTGRRGNEQFFGPGTRLTVL.

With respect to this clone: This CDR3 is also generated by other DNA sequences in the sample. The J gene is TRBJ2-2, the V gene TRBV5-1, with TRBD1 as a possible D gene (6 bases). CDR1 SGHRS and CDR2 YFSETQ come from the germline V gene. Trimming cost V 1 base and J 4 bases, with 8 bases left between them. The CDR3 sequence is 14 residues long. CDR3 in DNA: TGCGCCAGCAGCTTGACAGGGCCCACCGGGGAGCTGTTTTTT. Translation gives CASSLTGPTGELFF.

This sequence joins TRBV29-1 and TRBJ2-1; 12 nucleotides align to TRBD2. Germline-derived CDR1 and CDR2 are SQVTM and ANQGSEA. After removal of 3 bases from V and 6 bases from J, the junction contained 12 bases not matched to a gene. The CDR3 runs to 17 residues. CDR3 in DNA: TGCAGCGTTGATCCGACTAGCGGGAGTAAGGGGGGCAATGAGCAGTTCTTC. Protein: CSVDPTSGSKGGNEQFF.

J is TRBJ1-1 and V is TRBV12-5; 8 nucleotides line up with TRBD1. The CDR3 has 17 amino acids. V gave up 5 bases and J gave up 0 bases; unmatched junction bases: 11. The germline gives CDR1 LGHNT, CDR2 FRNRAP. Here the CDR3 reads CASGAGTGILMNTEAFF. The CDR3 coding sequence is TGTGCTAGTGGTGCCGGGACAGGAATTTTAATGAACACTGAAGCTTTCTTT.

CDR3 nucleotides: TGCAGCGTTGTAGGTGTCATTAGCACAGATACGCAGTATTTT. It specifies CSVVGVISTDTQYF. The J gene is TRBJ2-3, the V gene TRBV29-1; D remains ambiguous. Germline V gene lookup returns CDR1 SQVTM and CDR2 ANQGSEA. The CDR3 loop spans 14 amino acids. V shed 4 bases and J shed 0 bases, with 11 bases lying between them.

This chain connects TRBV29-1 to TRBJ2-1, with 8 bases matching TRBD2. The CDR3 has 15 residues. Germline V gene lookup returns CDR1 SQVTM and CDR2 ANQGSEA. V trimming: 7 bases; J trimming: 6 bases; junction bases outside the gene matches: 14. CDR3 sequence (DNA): TGCAGCGCCCTAGAGCGGGAGACAAGGGGCAATGAGCAGTTCTTC. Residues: CSALERETRGNEQFF.

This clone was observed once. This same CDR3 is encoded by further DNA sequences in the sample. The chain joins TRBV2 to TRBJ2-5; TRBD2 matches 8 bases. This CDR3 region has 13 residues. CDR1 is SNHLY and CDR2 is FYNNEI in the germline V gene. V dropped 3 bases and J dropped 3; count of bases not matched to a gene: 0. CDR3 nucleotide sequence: TGTGCCAGCAGTGATAGCGGGAAAGAGACCCAGTACTTC. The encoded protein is CASSDSGKETQYF.

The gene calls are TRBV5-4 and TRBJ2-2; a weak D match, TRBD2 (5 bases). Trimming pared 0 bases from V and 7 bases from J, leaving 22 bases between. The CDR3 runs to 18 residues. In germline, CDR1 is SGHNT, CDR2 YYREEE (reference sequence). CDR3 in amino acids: CASSLGVLVTEGRGELFF. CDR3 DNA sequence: TGTGCCAGCAGCTTGGGAGTGCTTGTGACTGAGGGCCGCGGGGAGCTGTTTTTT.

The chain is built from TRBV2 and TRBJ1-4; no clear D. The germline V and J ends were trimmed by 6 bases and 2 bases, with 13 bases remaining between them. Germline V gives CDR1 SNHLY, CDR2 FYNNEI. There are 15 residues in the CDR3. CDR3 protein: CASRLRGGTNEKLFF. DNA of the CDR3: TGTGCCAGCAGATTAAGAGGCGGCACTAATGAAAAACTGTTTTTT.

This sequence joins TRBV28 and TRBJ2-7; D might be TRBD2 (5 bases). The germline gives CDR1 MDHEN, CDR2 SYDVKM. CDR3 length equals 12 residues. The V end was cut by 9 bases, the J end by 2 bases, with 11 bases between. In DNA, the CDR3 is TGTGCCAGTACAAGCGGAACCTACGAGCAGTACTTC. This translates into CASTSGTYEQYF.

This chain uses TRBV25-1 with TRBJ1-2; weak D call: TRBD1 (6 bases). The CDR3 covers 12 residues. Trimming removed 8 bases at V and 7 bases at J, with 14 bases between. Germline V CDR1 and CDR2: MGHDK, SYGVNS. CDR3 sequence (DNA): TGTGCCAGCGGCAGGGGAAGCGGTGGCTACACCTTC. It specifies CASGRGSGGYTF.

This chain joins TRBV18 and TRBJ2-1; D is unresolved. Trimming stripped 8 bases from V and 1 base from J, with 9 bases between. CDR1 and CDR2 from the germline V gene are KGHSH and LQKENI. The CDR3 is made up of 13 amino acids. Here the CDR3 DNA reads TGTGCCAGCCTTCCACCGTCCTACAATGAGCAGTTCTTC. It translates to CASLPPSYNEQFF.

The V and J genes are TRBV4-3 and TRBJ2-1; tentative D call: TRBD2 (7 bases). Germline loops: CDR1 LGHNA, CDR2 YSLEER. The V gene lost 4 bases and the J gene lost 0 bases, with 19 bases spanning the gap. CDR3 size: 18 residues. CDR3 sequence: CASSPGLGGGISYNEQFF. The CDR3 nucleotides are TGCGCCAGCAGCCCGGGCTTGGGCGGGGGCATCTCCTACAATGAGCAGTTCTTC.

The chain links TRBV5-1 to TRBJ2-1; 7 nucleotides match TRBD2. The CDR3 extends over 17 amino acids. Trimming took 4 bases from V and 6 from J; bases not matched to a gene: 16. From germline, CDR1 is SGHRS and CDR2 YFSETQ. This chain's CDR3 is CASSRGVVASGGNEQFF. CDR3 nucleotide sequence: TGCGCCAGCAGCCGAGGAGTCGTGGCTAGCGGTGGCAATGAGCAGTTCTTC.

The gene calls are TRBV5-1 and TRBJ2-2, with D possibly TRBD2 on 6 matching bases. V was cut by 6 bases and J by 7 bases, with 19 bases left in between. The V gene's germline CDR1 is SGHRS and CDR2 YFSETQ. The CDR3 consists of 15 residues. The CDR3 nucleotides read TGCGCCAGCAAACTCACGGGAGATTGGGTCGGGGAGCTGTTTTTT. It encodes CASKLTGDWVGELFF.

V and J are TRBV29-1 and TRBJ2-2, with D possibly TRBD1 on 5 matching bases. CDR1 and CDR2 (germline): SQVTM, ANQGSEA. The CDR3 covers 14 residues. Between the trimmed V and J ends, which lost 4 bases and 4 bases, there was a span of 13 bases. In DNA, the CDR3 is TGCAGCGTTGCTCCAGGGTTCATCACCGGGGAGCTGTTTTTT. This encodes CSVAPGFITGELFF.

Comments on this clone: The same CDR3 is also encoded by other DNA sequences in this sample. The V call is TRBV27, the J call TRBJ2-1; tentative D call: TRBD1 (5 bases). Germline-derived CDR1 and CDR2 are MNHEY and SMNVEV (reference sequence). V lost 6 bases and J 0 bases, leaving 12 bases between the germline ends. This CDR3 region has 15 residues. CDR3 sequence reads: CASSSRVSSYNEQFF. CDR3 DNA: TGTGCCAGCAGCAGCAGGGTTAGCTCCTACAATGAGCAGTTCTTC.

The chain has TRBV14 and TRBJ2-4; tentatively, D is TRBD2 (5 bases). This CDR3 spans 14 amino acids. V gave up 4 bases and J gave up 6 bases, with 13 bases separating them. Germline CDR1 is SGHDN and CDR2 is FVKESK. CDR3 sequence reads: CASSRSSGGNIQYF. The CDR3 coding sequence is TGTGCCAGCAGCCGGTCCAGCGGAGGAAACATTCAGTACTTC.

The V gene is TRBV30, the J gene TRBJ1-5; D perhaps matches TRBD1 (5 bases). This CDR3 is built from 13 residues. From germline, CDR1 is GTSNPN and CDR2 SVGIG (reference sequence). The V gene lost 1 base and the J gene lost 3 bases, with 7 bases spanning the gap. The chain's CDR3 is CAWSDRLNQPQHF. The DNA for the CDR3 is TGTGCCTGGAGTGACAGGCTCAATCAGCCCCAGCATTTT. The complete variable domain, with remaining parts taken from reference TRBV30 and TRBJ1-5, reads SQTIHQWPATLVQPVGSPLSLECTVEGTSNPNLYWYRQAAGRGLQLLFYSVGIGQISSEVPQNLSASRPQDRQFILSSKKLLLSDSGFYLCAWSDRLNQPQHFGDGTRLSIL.

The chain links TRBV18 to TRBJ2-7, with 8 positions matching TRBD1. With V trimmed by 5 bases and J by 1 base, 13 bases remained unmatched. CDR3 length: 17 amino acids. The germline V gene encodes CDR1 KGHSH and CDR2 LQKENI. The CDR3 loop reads CASSYALDREASYEQYF. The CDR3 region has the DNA TGTGCCAGCTCATATGCCTTGGACAGGGAAGCGTCCTACGAGCAGTACTTC.

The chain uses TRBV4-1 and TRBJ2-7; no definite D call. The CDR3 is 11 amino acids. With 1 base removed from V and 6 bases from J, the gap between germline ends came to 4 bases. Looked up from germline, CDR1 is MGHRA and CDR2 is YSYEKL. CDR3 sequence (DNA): TGCGCCAGCAGCCAAGGGCCCGAGCAGTACTTC. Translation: CASSQGPEQYF.

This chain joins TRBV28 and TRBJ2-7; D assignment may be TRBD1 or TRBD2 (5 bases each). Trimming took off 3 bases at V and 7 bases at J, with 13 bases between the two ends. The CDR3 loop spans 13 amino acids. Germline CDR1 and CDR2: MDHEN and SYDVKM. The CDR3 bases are TGTGCCAGCAGTTTCGGGACCTTGAGGGAGCAGTACTTC. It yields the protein CASSFGTLREQYF.